This T cell receptor (beta chain) was observed in a study of EBV T-cell therapy then PD-1 blockade in nasopharyngeal carcinoma. The protocol was immunoSEQ multiplex PCR, while the TCRdb copy is restricted to in-frame clones and leaves out a portion. The sample carries about 17,000 clones, around 80% recorded once. Documented treatment: AdE1-LMPpoly-expanded autologous EBV-specific T-cell therapy followed by anti-PD-1 nivolumab. Germline V gene data show CDR1 as SGDLS and CDR2 as YYNGEE. The V gene lost 7 bases and the J gene lost 1 base, with 17 bases spanning the gap. This CDR3 comprises 15 residues. As concerns this clone: Its specificity is not known.

This rearrangement joins TRBV9 to TRBJ1-1, with a tentative D call TRBD1 (6 bases). The material sequenced was CD8+ T cells from blood, taken at day 0 from a patient whose treatment included autologous EBV-specific T cells and nivolumab. The clonotype was recovered from a man in his forties with nasopharyngeal carcinoma. The CDR3 nucleotides read TGTGCCAGCTCAACAGGGCAAACGACGAACACTGAAGCTTTCTTT. Its protein product is CASSTGQTTNTEAFF.